These T cell receptor beta chains were read from a single sample in a study of T cell changes during pregnancy in multiple sclerosis. Measured with immunoSEQ multiplex PCR; TCRdb has only the in-frame clones, and not every one. This sample carries around 30,000 clones, approximately 90% of them seen once, and the ten largest clones take 5.7%. The sequencing used CD8+ T cells from peripheral blood mononuclear cells, collected before pregnancy. The receptor set was obtained from a female donor with multiple sclerosis, enrolled in a pregnancy study. Both conserved end residues are part of each CDR3. Fields, in order: D gene, V gene, clone size, J gene, CDR3 DNA, CDR3 protein. The D gene is left open where the match is weak. A row's size may be missing; if present it is once, few, many or a size class.

TRBD2	TRBV7-9	.	TRBJ2-2	TGTGCCAGCAGCGGAACGGGGGGGGCAGCCGGGGAGCTGTTTTTT	CASSGTGGAAGELFF
.	TRBV19	.	TRBJ1-5	TGTGCCACCCGCCTCGGAGTTAGCAATCAGCCCCAGCATTTT	CATRLGVSNQPQHF
.	TRBV5-4	medium-sized	TRBJ2-2	TGTGCCAGCAGCTTGGCCTCGGCCGGGGAGCTGTTTTTT	CASSLASAGELFF
.	TRBV21-1	once	TRBJ1-5	TGTGCCAGCAGCAAACGGACAGGGGGCTCTCAGCCCCAGCATTTT	CASSKRTGGSQPQHF
.	TRBV27	.	TRBJ2-7	TGTGCCAGCAGTTCAACCGGCGGGGCGCTCTCCTACGAGCAGTACTTC	CASSSTGGALSYEQYF
TRBD1	TRBV7-8	.	TRBJ1-1	TGTGCCAGCAGCGGACAGGTACAGCTAGAAGCTTTCTTT	CASSGQVQLEAFF
.	TRBV13	.	TRBJ2-7	TGTGCCAGCAGCCAAACTACAGGGACGAGGAGCGAGCAGTACTTC	CASSQTTGTRSEQYF
TRBD2	TRBV15	.	TRBJ2-3	TGTGCCACCAGCAGAGATAGGGGGACTAGCGGTTTAACAGATACGCAGTATTTT	CATSRDRGTSGLTDTQYF
TRBD2	TRBV28	.	TRBJ2-1	TGTGCCAGCAGTCCCGGACTAGCAGTTACTGAGTCCGATGAGCAGTTCTTC	CASSPGLAVTESDEQFF
TRBD2	TRBV7-7	.	TRBJ2-7	TGTGCCAGCAGCCCCGGGACTAGCGGCGAGCAGTACTTC	CASSPGTSGEQYF
TRBD1	TRBV13	.	TRBJ1-1	TGTGCCAGCAGCACACAGGGGAGCACTGAAGCTTTCTTT	CASSTQGSTEAFF
.	TRBV19	.	TRBJ1-5	TGTGCCAGTAGTATAATTGGGGGGGATCAGCCCCAGCATTTT	CASSIIGGDQPQHF
TRBD2	TRBV27	.	TRBJ2-3	TGTGCCAGCAGTTTATCGGGGACTAGTGGGGCAGATACGCAGTATTTT	CASSLSGTSGADTQYF
.	TRBV27	few	TRBJ2-7	TGTGCCAGCAGTTTAGGACGGGACTCCTACGAGCAGTACTTC	CASSLGRDSYEQYF
.	TRBV11-3	.	TRBJ1-1	TGTGCCAGCAGCTTAGGAGTGAACACTGAAGCTTTCTTT	CASSLGVNTEAFF
TRBD2	TRBV4-1	.	TRBJ2-1	TGCGCCAGCAGCCAAGAAGGTCGGACTAGCGGGGGGCCCTCCTACAATGAGCAGTTCTTC	CASSQEGRTSGGPSYNEQFF
TRBD2	TRBV28	.	TRBJ2-1	TGTGCCAGCAGTTCTACCGAGCGGGGGGGGTCCTACAATGAGCAGTTCTTC	CASSSTERGGSYNEQFF
TRBD1	TRBV6-5	.	TRBJ2-7	TGTGCCAGCAGTTCGCCAGGACAGGGGAGTTCCTACGAGCAGTACTTC	CASSSPGQGSSYEQYF
.	TRBV5-1	.	TRBJ2-1	TGCGCCAGCAGCTTGGCTTCGGGGTACCCGCCGTTTAGCAATGAGCAGTTCTTC	CASSLASGYPPFSNEQFF
.	TRBV25-1	.	TRBJ2-1	TGTGCCAGCAGCCTAAGGTTCGGGAAGAGGCACAATGAGCAGTTCTTC	CASSLRFGKRHNEQFF
.	TRBV29-1	.	TRBJ1-2	TGCAGCGTTCAAACGCCCCGGCAGGGAATTTCTTATGGCTACACCTTC	CSVQTPRQGISYGYTF
.	TRBV25-1	.	TRBJ2-1	TGTGCCAGCAGTGATTGGACAGCGGGGCTCAATGAGCAGTTCTTC	CASSDWTAGLNEQFF
.	TRBV6-5	.	TRBJ2-7	TGTGCCAGCAGTTACTCCTCAGGGAAGTCCTACGAGCAGTACTTC	CASSYSSGKSYEQYF
.	TRBV9	.	TRBJ2-5	TGTGCCAGCAGCGTTAACCAAGAGACCCAGTACTTC	CASSVNQETQYF
TRBD2	TRBV7-2	.	TRBJ2-1	TGTGCCAGCAGCTTAGAAGCGGGGATGAAGAATGAGCAGTTCTTC	CASSLEAGMKNEQFF
.	TRBV10-3	.	TRBJ1-5	TGTGCCATCGGCCTAGGGACTGCAAGCAATCAGCCCCAGCATTTT	CAIGLGTASNQPQHF
TRBD2	TRBV19	.	TRBJ2-3	TGTGCCAGTAGTATAGCGTGGGAGCGGGAACCAGCAGATACGCAGTATTTT	CASSIAWEREPADTQYF
TRBD2	TRBV27	once	TRBJ2-7	TGTGCCAGCACCCCCACTAGCGGGAGCTTCTCCTACGAGCAGTACTTC	CASTPTSGSFSYEQYF
.	TRBV7-3	.	TRBJ2-1	TGTGCCAGCAGCTTACAATCAGGCTCCTACAATGAGCAGTTCTTC	CASSLQSGSYNEQFF
TRBD2	TRBV12-5	.	TRBJ2-3	TGTGCTAGTGGCGCCCCTCTAGCGGGAGGGCCGGAGGACACAGATACGCAGTATTTT	CASGAPLAGGPEDTDTQYF
TRBD1	TRBV27	.	TRBJ1-2	TGTGCCAGCAGTCGAAGGGACAGGGCTAACTATGGCTACACCTTC	CASSRRDRANYGYTF
TRBD1	TRBV19	.	TRBJ1-4	TGTGCCAGTAGTATCGGAGACAGGGGGGGTGAAAAACTGTTTTTT	CASSIGDRGGEKLFF
TRBD2	TRBV15	.	TRBJ2-7	TGTGCCACCAGCAGACAAGCGGGGCGAGCCTACGAGCAGTACTTC	CATSRQAGRAYEQYF
TRBD2	TRBV9	.	TRBJ2-3	TGTGCCAGCAGCGTAGGGCGGGGGGGCAGTTCTAGCACAGATACGCAGTATTTT	CASSVGRGGSSSTDTQYF
TRBD2	TRBV15	.	TRBJ2-7	TGTGCCACCAGCAGGTCCGCCTTGGGGCGGGAGTATCTCGAGCAGTACTTC	CATSRSALGREYLEQYF
.	TRBV13	.	TRBJ1-4	TGTGCCAGCAGCTCATCGGGGACTAATGAAAAACTGTTTTTT	CASSSSGTNEKLFF
TRBD2	TRBV7-8	.	TRBJ2-3	TGTGCCAGCAGCTTTAGAAAAGCGGGGGTCACAGATACGCAGTATTTT	CASSFRKAGVTDTQYF
.	TRBV15	.	TRBJ2-3	TGTGCCACCAGCAGAGGCCGGGACTTTACTTTGACAGATACGCAGTATTTT	CATSRGRDFTLTDTQYF
.	TRBV6-8	.	TRBJ2-7	TGTGCCAGCACCCAGCCGGGACACGGCTCCTACGAGCAGTACTTC	CASTQPGHGSYEQYF
TRBD2	TRBV7-9	.	TRBJ2-2	TGTGCCAGCAGCTTTACGCCAGGACAATCAAGCGGGAGCACCGGGGAGCTGTTTTTT	CASSFTPGQSSGSTGELFF
TRBD1	TRBV7-9	.	TRBJ2-1	TGTGCCAGCAGCAAAAACAGGGGGCTGTACAATGAGCAGTTCTTC	CASSKNRGLYNEQFF
.	TRBV5-1	few	TRBJ1-1	TGCGCCAGCAGCACGTCAGGGGAAACTGAAGCTTTCTTT	CASSTSGETEAFF
.	TRBV27	few	TRBJ1-2	TGTGCCAGCGCCGAGGTGGCTAACTATGGCTACACCTTC	CASAEVANYGYTF
TRBD2	TRBV2	.	TRBJ2-7	TGTGCCAGCAGTAGCGGGAGTTGGCCCTACGAGCAGTACTTC	CASSSGSWPYEQYF
TRBD2	TRBV27	.	TRBJ2-7	TGTGCCAGCAGGGGACTAGCGGCAACCTACGAGCAGTACTTC	CASRGLAATYEQYF
TRBD2	TRBV2	.	TRBJ2-7	TGTGCCAGCAGTGGACTAGCGAGCGTCCATCACTACGAGCAGTACTTC	CASSGLASVHHYEQYF
TRBD1	TRBV5-1	.	TRBJ1-4	TGCGCCAGCAGCTTGATGGGACAGGGATTCTCTAATGAAAAACTGTTTTTT	CASSLMGQGFSNEKLFF
TRBD1	TRBV14	.	TRBJ1-2	TGTGCCAGCAGCCAACAGACAGGGGGCCATGGCTACACCTTC	CASSQQTGGHGYTF
TRBD1	TRBV15	.	TRBJ1-2	TGTGCCACCAGCAGATCCGGGACAGGGGGCTCTGGCTACACCTTC	CATSRSGTGGSGYTF
TRBD1	TRBV7-9	.	TRBJ1-4	TGTGCCAGCAGCTTCCTTGACAGGGAAGGTGAAAAACTGTTTTTT	CASSFLDREGEKLFF
TRBD1	TRBV30	.	TRBJ1-2	TGTGCCTGGAGGACCCTGGACAGGGCGTCTTATGGCTACACCTTC	CAWRTLDRASYGYTF
TRBD2	TRBV5-4	.	TRBJ2-1	TGTGCCAGCACCCCCCTAGCGGGAGCCAGGGGTGAGCAGTTCTTC	CASTPLAGARGEQFF
.	TRBV21-1	.	TRBJ2-7	TGTGCCAGCATCCTGACAGGGGACCCCTACGAGCAGTACTTC	CASILTGDPYEQYF
.	TRBV9	.	TRBJ1-2	TGTGCCAGCAGCTACAGAGACGGTGGCTACACCTTC	CASSYRDGGYTF
TRBD2	TRBV20-1	.	TRBJ2-1	TGCAGTGCCGGGAGGGAAATCGAGCAGTTCTTC	CSAGREIEQFF